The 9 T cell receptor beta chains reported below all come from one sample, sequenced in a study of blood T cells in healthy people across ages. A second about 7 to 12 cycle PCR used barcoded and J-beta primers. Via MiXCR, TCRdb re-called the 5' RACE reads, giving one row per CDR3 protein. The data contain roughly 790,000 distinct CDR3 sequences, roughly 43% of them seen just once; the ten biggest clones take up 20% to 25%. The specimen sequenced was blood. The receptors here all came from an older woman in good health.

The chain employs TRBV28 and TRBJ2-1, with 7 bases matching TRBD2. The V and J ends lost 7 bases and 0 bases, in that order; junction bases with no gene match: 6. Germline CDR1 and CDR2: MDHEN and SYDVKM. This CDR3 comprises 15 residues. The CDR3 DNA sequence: TGTGCCAGCAAGGCGGGGGTTAGCTCCTACAATGAGCAGTTCTTC. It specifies CASKAGVSSYNEQFF.

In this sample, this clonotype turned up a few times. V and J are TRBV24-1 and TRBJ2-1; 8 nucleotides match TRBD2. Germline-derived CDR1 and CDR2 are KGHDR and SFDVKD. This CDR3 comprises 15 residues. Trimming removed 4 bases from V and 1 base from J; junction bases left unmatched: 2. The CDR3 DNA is TGTGCCACCAGTGAGACGGGAGGGTCCTACAATGAGCAGTTCTTC. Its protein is CATSETGGSYNEQFF.

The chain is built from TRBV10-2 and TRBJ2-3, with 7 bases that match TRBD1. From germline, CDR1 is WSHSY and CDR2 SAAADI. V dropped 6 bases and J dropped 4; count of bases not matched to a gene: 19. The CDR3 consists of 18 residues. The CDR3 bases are TGCGCCAGCAGGAATGTATTCGGGGAGACAGGGCGTCCAGATACGCAGTATTTT. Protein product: CASRNVFGETGRPDTQYF.

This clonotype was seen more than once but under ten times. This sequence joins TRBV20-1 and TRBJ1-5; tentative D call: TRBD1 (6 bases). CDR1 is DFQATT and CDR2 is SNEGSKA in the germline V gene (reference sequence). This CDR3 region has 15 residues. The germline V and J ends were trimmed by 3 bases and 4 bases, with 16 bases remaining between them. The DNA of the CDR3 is TGCAGTGCTAGCGGCAGGGGCCGAGGGAATCAGCCCCAGCATTTT. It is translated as CSASGRGRGNQPQHF.

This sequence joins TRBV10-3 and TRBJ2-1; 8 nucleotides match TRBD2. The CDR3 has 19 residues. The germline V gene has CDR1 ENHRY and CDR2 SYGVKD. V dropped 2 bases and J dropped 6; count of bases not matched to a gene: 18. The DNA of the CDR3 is TGTGCCATCAGTGAGGGGGGACTAGAGACTACCCTGGGGATCAATGAGCAGTTCTTC. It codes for CAISEGGLETTLGINEQFF.

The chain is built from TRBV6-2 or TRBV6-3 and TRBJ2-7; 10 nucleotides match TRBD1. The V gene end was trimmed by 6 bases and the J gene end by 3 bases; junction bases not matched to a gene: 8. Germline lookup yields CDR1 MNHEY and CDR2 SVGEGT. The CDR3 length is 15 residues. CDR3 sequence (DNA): TGTGCCAGCAGCCGGCTGGGACAGGGGCGCTACGAGCAGTACTTC. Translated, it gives CASSRLGQGRYEQYF.

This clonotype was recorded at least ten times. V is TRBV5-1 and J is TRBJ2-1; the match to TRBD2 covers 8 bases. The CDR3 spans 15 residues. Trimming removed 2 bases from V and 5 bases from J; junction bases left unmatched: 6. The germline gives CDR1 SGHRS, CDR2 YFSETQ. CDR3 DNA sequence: TGCGCCAGCAGCTTACGGGCGGGGGGCGACAATGAGCAGTTCTTC. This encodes CASSLRAGGDNEQFF.

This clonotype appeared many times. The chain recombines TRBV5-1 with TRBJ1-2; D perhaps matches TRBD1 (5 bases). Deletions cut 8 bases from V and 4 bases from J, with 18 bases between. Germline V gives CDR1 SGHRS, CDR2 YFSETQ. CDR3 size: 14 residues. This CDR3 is CASWTGGLGYGYTF. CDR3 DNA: TGCGCCAGTTGGACCGGGGGTCTGGGCTATGGCTACACCTTC.

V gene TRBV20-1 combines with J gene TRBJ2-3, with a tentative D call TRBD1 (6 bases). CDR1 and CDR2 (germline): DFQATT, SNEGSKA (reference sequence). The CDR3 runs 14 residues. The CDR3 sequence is CSLQGRGYTDTQYF. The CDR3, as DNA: TGCAGCCTACAAGGCAGGGGCTACACAGATACGCAGTATTTT.